This TCR beta chain was sequenced in a study of blood T cell repertoires in COVID-19. As for the study in general: Collection of acute and convalescent COVID-19 samples took place in the United States, Italy and Spain. PBMCs, B-cell-depleted T cells, or T cells were the source of the cDNA or gDNA that made up the material.

Seattle patients were enrolled during active infection and followed longitudinally. From germline, CDR1 is MDHEN and CDR2 SYDVKM. This CDR3 has 12 amino acids. The V gene lost 7 bases and the J gene lost 5 bases, with 9 bases spanning the gap. Under the authors' procedure: Reference gene primer amplification yielded estimated nucleated cell counts. TCRdb keeps only in-frame clones here, not all; method: immunoSEQ multiplex PCR. V and J calls and clone size are copied from that table; D and trimming were computed from the DNA. The sample consists of 150,000 or so clones, over 75% of them appearing once.

The sequencing input was peripheral blood. The origin of this receptor is a man in his late teens or twenties with COVID-19, enrolled during active disease. The rearrangement joins TRBV28 to TRBJ1-5; unclear D gene. Here the CDR3 reads CASTIPHQPQHF. Here the CDR3 DNA reads TGTGCCAGCACCATCCCCCATCAGCCCCAGCATTTT.